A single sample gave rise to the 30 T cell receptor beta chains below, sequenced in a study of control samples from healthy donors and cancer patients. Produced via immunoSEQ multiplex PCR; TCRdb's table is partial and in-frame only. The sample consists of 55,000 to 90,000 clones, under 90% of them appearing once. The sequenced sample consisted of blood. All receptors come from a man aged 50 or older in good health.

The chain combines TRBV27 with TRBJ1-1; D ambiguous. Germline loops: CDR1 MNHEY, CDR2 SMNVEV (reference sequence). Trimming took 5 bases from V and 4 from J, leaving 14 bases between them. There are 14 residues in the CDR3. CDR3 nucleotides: TGTGCCAGCAGTCCCCGGGCGCTTAGCACTGAAGCTTTCTTT. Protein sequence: CASSPRALSTEAFF.

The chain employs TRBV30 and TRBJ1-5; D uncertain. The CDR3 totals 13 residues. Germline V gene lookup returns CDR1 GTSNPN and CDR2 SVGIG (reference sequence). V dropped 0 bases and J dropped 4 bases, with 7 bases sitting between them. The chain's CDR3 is CAWSVVRNQPQHF. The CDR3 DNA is TGTGCCTGGAGTGTAGTCCGTAATCAGCCCCAGCATTTT.

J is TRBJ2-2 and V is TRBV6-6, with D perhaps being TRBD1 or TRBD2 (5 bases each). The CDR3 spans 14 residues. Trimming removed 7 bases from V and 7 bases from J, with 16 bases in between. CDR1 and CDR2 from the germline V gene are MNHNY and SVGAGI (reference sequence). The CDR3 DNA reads TGTGCCAGCACCACCGGGACGAGGGGCGGGGAGCTGTTTTTT. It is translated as CASTTGTRGGELFF.

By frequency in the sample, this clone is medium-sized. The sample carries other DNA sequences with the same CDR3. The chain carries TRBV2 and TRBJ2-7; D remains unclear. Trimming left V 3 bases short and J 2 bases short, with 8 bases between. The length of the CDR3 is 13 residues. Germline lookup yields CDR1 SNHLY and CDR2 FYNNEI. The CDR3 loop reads CASSEGSAYEQYF. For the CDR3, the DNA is TGTGCCAGCAGTGAGGGATCCGCCTACGAGCAGTACTTC.

This CDR3 is CASSLNPGTSASYEQYF. The CDR3 DNA sequence: TGTGCCAGCAGCTTAAACCCCGGGACTTCGGCCTCCTACGAGCAGTACTTC. The rearrangement links TRBV4-2 to TRBJ2-7, with D possibly TRBD2 on 6 matching bases. Between the trimmed V and J ends, which lost 5 bases and 0 bases, there was a span of 20 bases. This CDR3 region has 17 residues. CDR1 and CDR2 (germline): LGHNA, YNFKEQ.

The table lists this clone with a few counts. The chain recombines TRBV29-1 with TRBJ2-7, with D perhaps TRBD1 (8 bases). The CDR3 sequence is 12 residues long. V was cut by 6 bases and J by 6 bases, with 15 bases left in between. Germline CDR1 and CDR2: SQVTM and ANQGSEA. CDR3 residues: CSVQGGAGEQYF. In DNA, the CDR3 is TGCAGCGTACAGGGGGGGGCCGGCGAGCAGTACTTC.

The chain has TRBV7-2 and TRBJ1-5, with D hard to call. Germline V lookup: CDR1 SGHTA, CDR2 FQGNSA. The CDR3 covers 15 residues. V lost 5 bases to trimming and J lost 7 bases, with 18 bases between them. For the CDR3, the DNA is TGTGCCAGCAGCCTCGGAGTGAGTTTAAACCAGCCCCAGCATTTT. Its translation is CASSLGVSLNQPQHF.

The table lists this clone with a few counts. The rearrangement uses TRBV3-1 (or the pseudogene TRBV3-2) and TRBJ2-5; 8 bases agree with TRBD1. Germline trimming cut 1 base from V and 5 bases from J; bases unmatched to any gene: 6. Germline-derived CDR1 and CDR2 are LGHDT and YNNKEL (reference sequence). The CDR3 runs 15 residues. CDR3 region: CASSQVGQGRETQYF. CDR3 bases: TGTGCCAGCAGCCAAGTTGGACAGGGCAGGGAGACCCAGTACTTC.

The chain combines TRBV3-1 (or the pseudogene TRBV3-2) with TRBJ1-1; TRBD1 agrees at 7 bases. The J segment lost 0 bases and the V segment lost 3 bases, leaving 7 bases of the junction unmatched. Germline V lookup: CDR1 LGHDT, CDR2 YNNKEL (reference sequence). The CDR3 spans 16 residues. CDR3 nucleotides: TGTGCCAGCAGCCACCTCGGGACAGCCCTGAACACTGAAGCTTTCTTT. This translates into CASSHLGTALNTEAFF.

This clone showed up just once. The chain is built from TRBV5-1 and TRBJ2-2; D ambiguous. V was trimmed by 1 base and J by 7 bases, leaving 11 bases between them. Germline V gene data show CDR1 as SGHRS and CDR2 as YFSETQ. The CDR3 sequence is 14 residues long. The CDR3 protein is CASSLWKGDGELFF. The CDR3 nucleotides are TGCGCCAGCAGCTTGTGGAAGGGCGACGGGGAGCTGTTTTTT.

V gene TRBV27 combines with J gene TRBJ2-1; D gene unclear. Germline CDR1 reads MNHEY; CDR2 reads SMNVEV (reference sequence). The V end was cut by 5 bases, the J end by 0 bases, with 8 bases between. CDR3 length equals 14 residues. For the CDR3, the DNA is TGTGCCAGCAGTATGGACCTCTCCTACAATGAGCAGTTCTTC. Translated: CASSMDLSYNEQFF.

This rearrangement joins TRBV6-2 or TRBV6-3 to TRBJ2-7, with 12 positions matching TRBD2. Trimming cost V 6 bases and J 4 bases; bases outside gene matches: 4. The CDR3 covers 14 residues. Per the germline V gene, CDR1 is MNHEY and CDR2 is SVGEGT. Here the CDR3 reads CASSPTSGSYEQYF. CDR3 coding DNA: TGTGCCAGCAGCCCGACTAGCGGGAGTTACGAGCAGTACTTC.

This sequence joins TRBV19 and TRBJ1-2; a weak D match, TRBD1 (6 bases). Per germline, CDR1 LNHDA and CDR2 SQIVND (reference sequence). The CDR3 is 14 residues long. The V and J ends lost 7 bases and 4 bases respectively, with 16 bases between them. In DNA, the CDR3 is TGTGCCAGTACTCACCGGGACATTTTCTATGGCTACACCTTC. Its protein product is CASTHRDIFYGYTF.

DNA for the CDR3: TGCGCCAGCAGCCCAACGGACGGGAGACAGCCCCAGCATTTT. This encodes CASSPTDGRQPQHF. The J gene is TRBJ1-5, the V gene TRBV4-1; D gene ambiguous. V lost 4 bases to trimming and J lost 7 bases, with 14 bases between them. Germline V gene sequence: CDR1 MGHRA, CDR2 YSYEKL. There are 14 residues in the CDR3.

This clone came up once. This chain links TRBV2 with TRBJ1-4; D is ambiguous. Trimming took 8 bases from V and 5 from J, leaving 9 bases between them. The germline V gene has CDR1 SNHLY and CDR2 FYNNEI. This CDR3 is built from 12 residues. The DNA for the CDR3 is TGTGCCAGCTGCCGGCAGAATGAAAAACTGTTTTTT. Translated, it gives CASCRQNEKLFF.

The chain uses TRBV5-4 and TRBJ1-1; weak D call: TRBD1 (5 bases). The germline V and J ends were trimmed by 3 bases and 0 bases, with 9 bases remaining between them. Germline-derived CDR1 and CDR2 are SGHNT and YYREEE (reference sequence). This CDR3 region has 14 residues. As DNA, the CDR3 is TGTGCCAGCAGCTCCCAGGGCATGAACACTGAAGCTTTCTTT. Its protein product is CASSSQGMNTEAFF.

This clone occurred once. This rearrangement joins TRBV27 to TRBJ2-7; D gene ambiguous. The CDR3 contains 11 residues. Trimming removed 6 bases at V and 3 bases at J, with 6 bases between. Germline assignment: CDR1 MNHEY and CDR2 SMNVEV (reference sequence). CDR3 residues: CASRGSYEQYF. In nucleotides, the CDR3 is TGTGCCAGCAGGGGTAGCTACGAGCAGTACTTC.

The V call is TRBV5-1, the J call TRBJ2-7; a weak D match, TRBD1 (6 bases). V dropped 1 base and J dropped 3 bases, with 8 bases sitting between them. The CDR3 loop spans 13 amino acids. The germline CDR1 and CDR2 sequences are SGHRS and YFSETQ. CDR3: CASSLRGNYEQYF. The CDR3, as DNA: TGCGCCAGCAGCTTGAGGGGGAACTACGAGCAGTACTTC.

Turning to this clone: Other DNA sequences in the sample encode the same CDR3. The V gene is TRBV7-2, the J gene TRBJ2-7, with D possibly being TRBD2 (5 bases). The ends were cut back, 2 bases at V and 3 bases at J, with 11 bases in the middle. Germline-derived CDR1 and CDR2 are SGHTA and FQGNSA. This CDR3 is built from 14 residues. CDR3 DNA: TGTGCCAGCAGCTTACTTCGACTAAACTACGAGCAGTACTTC. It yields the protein CASSLLRLNYEQYF.

The DNA for the CDR3 is TGTGCCAGCAGTATTCCCCACCGGACGGGAAGTAAAAGGAATCAGCCCCAGCATTTT. Translating gives CASSIPHRTGSKRNQPQHF. The genes are TRBV9 and TRBJ1-5; D remains ambiguous. Germline values: CDR1 SGDLS, CDR2 YYNGEE. The CDR3 spans 19 residues. V lost 5 bases, J lost 4 bases, and 28 bases lay in between.

This CDR3 reads CASAPGRGETQYF. DNA of the CDR3: TGTGCCAGCGCCCCGGGGCGAGGTGAGACCCAGTACTTC. This rearrangement joins TRBV7-3 to TRBJ2-5; possibly TRBD1 or TRBD2 for D (5 bases each). V was cut by 8 bases and J by 5 bases, with 15 bases left in between. This CDR3 is 13 amino acids long. The germline V gene has CDR1 SGHTA and CDR2 FQGTGA.

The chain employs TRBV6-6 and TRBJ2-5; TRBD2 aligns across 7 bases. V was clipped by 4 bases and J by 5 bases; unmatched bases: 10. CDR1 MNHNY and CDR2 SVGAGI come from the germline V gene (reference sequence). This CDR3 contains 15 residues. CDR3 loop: CASSSKAGAQETQYF. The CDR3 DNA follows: TGTGCCAGCAGTTCAAAGGCGGGAGCTCAGGAGACCCAGTACTTC.

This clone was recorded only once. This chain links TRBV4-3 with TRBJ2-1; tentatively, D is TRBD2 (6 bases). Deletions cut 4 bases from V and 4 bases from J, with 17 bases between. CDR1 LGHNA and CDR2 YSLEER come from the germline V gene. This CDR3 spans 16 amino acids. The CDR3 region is CASSLGGVRTYNEQFF. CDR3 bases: TGCGCCAGCAGCCTCGGCGGGGTTAGGACGTACAATGAGCAGTTCTTC.

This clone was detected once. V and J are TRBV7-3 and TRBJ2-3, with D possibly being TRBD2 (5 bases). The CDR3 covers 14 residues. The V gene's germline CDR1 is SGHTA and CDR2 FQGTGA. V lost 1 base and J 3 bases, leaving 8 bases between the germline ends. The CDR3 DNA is TGTGCCAGCAGCTTAAGCAGCGGAACAGATACGCAGTATTTT. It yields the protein CASSLSSGTDTQYF. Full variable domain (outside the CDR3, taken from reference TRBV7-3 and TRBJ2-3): GAGVSQTPSNKVTEKGKYVELRCDPISGHTALYWYRQSLGQGPEFLIYFQGTGAADDSGLPNDRFFAVRPEGSVSTLKIQRTERGDSAVYLCASSLSSGTDTQYFGPGTRLTVL.

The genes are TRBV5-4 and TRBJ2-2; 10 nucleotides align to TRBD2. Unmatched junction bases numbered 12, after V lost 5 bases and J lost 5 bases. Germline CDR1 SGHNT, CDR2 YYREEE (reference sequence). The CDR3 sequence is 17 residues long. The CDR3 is CASSSPQRGGRTGELFF. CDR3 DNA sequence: TGTGCCAGCAGTTCTCCGCAGCGGGGGGGCCGAACCGGGGAGCTGTTTTTT.

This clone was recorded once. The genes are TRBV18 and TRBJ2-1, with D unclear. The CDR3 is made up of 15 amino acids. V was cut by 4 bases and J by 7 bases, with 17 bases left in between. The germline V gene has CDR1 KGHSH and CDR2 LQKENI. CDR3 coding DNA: TGTGCCAGCTCACAACCCGGGTCCGTATTGAATGAGCAGTTCTTC. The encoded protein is CASSQPGSVLNEQFF.

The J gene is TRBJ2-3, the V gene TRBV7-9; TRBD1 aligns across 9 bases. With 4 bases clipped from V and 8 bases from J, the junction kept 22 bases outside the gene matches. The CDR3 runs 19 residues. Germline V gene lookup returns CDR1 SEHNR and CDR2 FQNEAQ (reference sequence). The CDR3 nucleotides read TGTGCCAGCAGCTCCGGACAGGGGTTTGGGCCGTTGACGATCCGTACGCAGTATTTT. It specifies CASSSGQGFGPLTIRTQYF.

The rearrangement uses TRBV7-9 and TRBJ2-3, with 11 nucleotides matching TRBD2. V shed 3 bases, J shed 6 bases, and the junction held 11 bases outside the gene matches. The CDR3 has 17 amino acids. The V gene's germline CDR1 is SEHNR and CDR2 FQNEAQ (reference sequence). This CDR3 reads CASSFSLAGGGADTQYF. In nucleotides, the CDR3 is TGTGCCAGCAGCTTCAGCCTAGCGGGGGGCGGGGCGGATACGCAGTATTTT.

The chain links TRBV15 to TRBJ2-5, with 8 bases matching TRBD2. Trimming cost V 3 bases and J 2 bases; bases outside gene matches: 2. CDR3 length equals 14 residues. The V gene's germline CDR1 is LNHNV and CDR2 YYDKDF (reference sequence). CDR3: CATSRVAGQETQYF. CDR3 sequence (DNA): TGTGCCACCAGCAGGGTAGCGGGACAAGAGACCCAGTACTTC.

Here the CDR3 reads CASSLGRYTEAFF. The CDR3 DNA follows: TGTGCCAGCAGTTTGGGGCGGTACACTGAAGCTTTCTTT. The chain uses TRBV27 and TRBJ1-1; TRBD1 is a possible D gene (5 bases). Per the germline V gene, CDR1 is MNHEY and CDR2 is SMNVEV (reference sequence). V shed 3 bases and J shed 3 bases, with 8 bases lying between them. The CDR3 is 13 residues long.